Below, 12 T cell receptor beta chains from the same sample are listed, as sequenced in a study of breast tumors, draining lymph nodes, adjacent tissues. Axillary draining lymph nodes of breast cancer patients supplied the node samples. Via MiXCR, TCRdb re-called the multiplex PCR reads, giving one row per CDR3 protein. This sample carries roughly 120,000 distinct CDR3 sequences, around 20% of them seen once, and the ten largest clones take about 3.7%. Material: axillary lymph node tissue. The source of these receptors is a female donor with breast cancer. Some clones in this sample may be carry-over from other donors' samples.

There are many counts of this clonotype. This chain uses TRBV19 with TRBJ1-5, with D unresolved. Germline V gene sequence: CDR1 LNHDA, CDR2 SQIVND (reference sequence). This CDR3 is 16 amino acids long. The V end was cut by 3 bases, the J end by 4 bases, with 16 bases between. The CDR3 sequence is CASSIVGSPRNQPQHF. The CDR3 nucleotides read TGTGCCAGTAGTATTGTGGGATCCCCCCGAAATCAGCCCCAGCATTTT.

About this clonotype itself: Since a much larger clone is just one base distant, this may be a read error. The chain joins TRBV11-2 to TRBJ1-3; D remains ambiguous. The CDR3 covers 15 residues. The germline gives CDR1 SGHAT, CDR2 FQNNGV. The CDR3 loop reads CASSSIIQTGNTICF. CDR3 DNA sequence: TGTGCCAGCAGCAGTATCATTCAGACGGGAAACACCATATGTTTT.

About this clonotype itself: One base away lies a much larger clone, so this may be a sequencing read error. This chain connects TRBV7-8 to TRBJ2-3; 11 bases map to TRBD2. Germline assignment: CDR1 SGHVS and CDR2 FQNEAQ. The ends lost 6 bases at V and 4 bases at J; junction bases unmatched: 15. The CDR3 sequence is 18 residues long. CDR3 DNA sequence: TGTGCCAGCAGGCTCCTGGGGCCTACTAGCGGGGGTTCAGATACGCAGTATTTT. Its protein is CASRLLGPTSGGSDTQYF.

The chain is built from TRBV7-9 and TRBJ2-1; D might be TRBD2 (6 bases). Germline V lookup: CDR1 SEHNR, CDR2 FQNEAQ (reference sequence). The CDR3 sequence is 14 residues long. V gave up 6 bases and J gave up 5 bases, with 14 bases separating them. CDR3 loop: CASRPDGSNNEQFF. CDR3 coding DNA: TGTGCCAGCAGACCGGACGGGAGCAACAATGAGCAGTTCTTC.

Notes on this clonotype: This may come from a read error, since a much larger clone is one base off. V and J are TRBV6-1 and TRBJ1-5; D is ambiguous. The CDR3 runs to 12 residues. Trimming removed 7 bases at V and 7 bases at J, with 11 bases between. From germline, CDR1 is MNHNS and CDR2 SASEGT. For the CDR3, the DNA is TGTGCCAGCACCCGATCCGGGCAGCCCCAGCATTTT. This encodes CASTRSGQPQHF.

The CDR3 reads CASRGTGGDTEAFF. For the CDR3, the DNA is TGCGCCAGCAGGGGCACAGGGGGCGATACTGAAGCTTTCTTT. The V and J genes are TRBV10-2 and TRBJ1-1, with 9 bases that match TRBD1. V was clipped by 6 bases and J by 5 bases; unmatched bases: 7. Germline V CDR1 and CDR2: WSHSY, SAAADI. The CDR3 spans 14 residues.

With regard to this clonotype: The conserved phenylalanine or tryptophan is not found at the CDR3 terminus, so this likely reflects a read error. V usage is TRBV5-1 and J usage is TRBJ1-6, with D uncertain. Germline loops: CDR1 SGHRS, CDR2 YFSETQ. Trimming cost V 0 bases and J 3 bases, with 13 bases left between them. This CDR3 contains 17 residues. The CDR3 here is CASSLVPGSFYNSPLHL. In DNA form, the CDR3 reads TGCGCCAGCAGCTTGGTCCCCGGGAGCTTCTATAATTCACCCCTCCACCTT.

At least ten counts were recorded for this clonotype. The J gene is TRBJ2-3, the V gene TRBV5-1; no firm D call. The CDR3 contains 13 residues. The V end lost 5 bases, the J end lost 4 bases, and 11 bases lay between the germline ends. Germline V gene sequence: CDR1 SGHRS, CDR2 YFSETQ. The CDR3 nucleotides are TGCGCCAGCAGGTTAAACCTCCCAGATACGCAGTATTTT. This translates into CASRLNLPDTQYF.

This clonotype was seen repeatedly, ten times or more. The V and J genes are TRBV6-5 and TRBJ2-7; D possibly corresponds to TRBD2 (6 bases). The CDR3 has 15 amino acids. V lost 0 bases to trimming and J lost 2 bases, with 11 bases between them. Germline CDR1 reads MNHEY; CDR2 reads SVGAGI. For the CDR3, the DNA is TGTGCCAGCAGTTACTCGACCGGGGGTACCTACGAGCAGTACTTC. It is translated as CASSYSTGGTYEQYF.

This clonotype has a count of ten or more. The chain is built from TRBV18 and TRBJ1-2; no definite D call. This CDR3 comprises 13 residues. Trimming removed 1 base at V and 1 base at J, with 4 bases between. Germline CDR1 reads KGHSH; CDR2 reads LQKENI. CDR3 residues: CASSPQDNYGYTF. Here the CDR3 DNA reads TGTGCCAGCTCACCACAGGATAACTATGGCTACACCTTC.

This clonotype appeared many times. Germline and junction disagree at one end, which may indicate a read error. This rearrangement joins TRBV7-7 to TRBJ1-5, with unresolved D. CDR3 length: 17 amino acids. Germline CDR1 reads SSHAT; CDR2 reads FNYEAQ (reference sequence). This chain's CDR3 is CASSLRTNEIGNQPQHF. The CDR3 DNA reads as TGTGCTAGCAGCTTGAGGACGAATGAAATTGGCAATCAGCCCCAGCATTTT.

The CDR3 protein is CASSYRRGSTDTQYF. DNA of the CDR3: TGTGCCAGCAGTTACCGGCGGGGCAGCACAGATACGCAGTATTTT. The rearrangement joins TRBV6-5 to TRBJ2-3; D is perhaps TRBD2 (6 bases). The V gene lost 2 bases and the J gene lost 0 bases, with 9 bases spanning the gap. The germline gives CDR1 MNHEY, CDR2 SVGAGI. The CDR3 has 15 residues.